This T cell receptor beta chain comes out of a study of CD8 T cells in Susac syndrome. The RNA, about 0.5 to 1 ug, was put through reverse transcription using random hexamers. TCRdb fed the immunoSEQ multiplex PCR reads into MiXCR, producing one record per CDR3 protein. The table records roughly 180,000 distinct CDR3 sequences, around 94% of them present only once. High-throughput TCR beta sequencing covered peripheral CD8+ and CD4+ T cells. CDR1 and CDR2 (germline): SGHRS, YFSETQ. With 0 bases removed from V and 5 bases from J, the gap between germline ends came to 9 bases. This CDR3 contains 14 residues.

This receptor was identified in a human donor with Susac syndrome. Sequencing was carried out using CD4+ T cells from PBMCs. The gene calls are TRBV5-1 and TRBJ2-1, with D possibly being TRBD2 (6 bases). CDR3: CASSLALANNEQFF. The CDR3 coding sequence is TGCGCCAGCAGCTTGGCCCTAGCGAACAATGAGCAGTTCTTC. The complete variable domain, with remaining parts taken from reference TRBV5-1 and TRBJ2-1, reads KAGVTQTPRYLIKTRGQQVTLSCSPISGHRSVSWYQQTPGQGLQFLFEYFSETQRNKGNFPGRFSGRQFSNSRSEMNVSTLELGDSALYLCASSLALANNEQFFGPGTRLTVL.